These 10 T cell receptor beta chains were all obtained from the same sample, sequenced in a study of identical twins (dated by TCRdb to about 2016). Libraries were built with 5' RACE. These reads were obtained on an Illumina HiSeq 2000. TCRdb reprocessing: public reads trimmed at Q25 with fastp, clones called with MiXCR, in-frame beta chains kept. Identical CDR3 proteins give one entry, which carries the most common genes and DNA. In this sample the table shows around 570,000 distinct CDR3 sequences, 7.5% to 10% of which occur a single time. Approximately 3% of the sample lies in the top ten. Separately, the same data were catalogued under a study of yellow fever vaccine responses in identical twins.

Material: PBMCs. The origin of the receptors is a young woman in good health.

This sequence joins TRBV7-9 and TRBJ2-1; D is tentatively TRBD1 or TRBD2 (5 bases each). Per germline, CDR1 SEHNR and CDR2 FQNEAQ (reference sequence). The CDR3 is 15 residues long. V was trimmed by 5 bases and J by 8 bases, leaving 19 bases between them. The CDR3: CASSPIGTPGDEQFF. CDR3 nucleotide sequence: TGTGCCAGCAGCCCAATCGGGACCCCGGGCGATGAGCAGTTCTTC. The variable domain in full, with the rest retrieved from reference TRBV7-9 and TRBJ2-1, is DTGVSQNPRHKITKRGQNVTFRCDPISEHNRLYWYRQTLGQGPEFLTYFQNEAQLEKSRLLSDRFSAERPKGSFSTLEIQRTEQGDSAMYLCASSPIGTPGDEQFFGPGTRLTVL.

This clonotype was detected ten times or more. The rearrangement joins TRBV28 to TRBJ1-6, with D uncertain. In germline, CDR1 is MDHEN, CDR2 SYDVKM. The CDR3 loop spans 13 amino acids. V was cut by 6 bases and J by 8 bases, with 11 bases left in between. DNA of the CDR3: TGTGCCAGCAGCCCCTCTTTTTATTCACCCCTCCACTTT. Translation: CASSPSFYSPLHF.

The chain uses TRBV15 and TRBJ2-5, with D possibly matching TRBD1 (6 bases). The V gene's germline CDR1 is LNHNV and CDR2 YYDKDF (reference sequence). This CDR3 region has 16 residues. V was clipped by 6 bases and J by 0 bases, with 17 bases between them. The CDR3 nucleotides read TGTGCCACCAGGTCCTTCTTGGACAGCCACCAAGAGACCCAGTACTTC. This encodes CATRSFLDSHQETQYF.

This clonotype turned up a few times. As DNA, the CDR3 is TGTGCCAGCAGCTTGGCCGCGGGAATCAGCACAGATACGCAGTATTTT. As protein: CASSLAAGISTDTQYF. This chain joins TRBV5-6 and TRBJ2-3; a weak D match, TRBD2 (6 bases). Germline CDR1 SGHDT, CDR2 YYEEEE. V lost 0 bases and J 0 bases, leaving 11 bases between the germline ends. The CDR3 covers 16 residues. Full variable domain (remainder filled in from reference TRBV5-6 and TRBJ2-3): DAGVTQSPTHLIKTRGQQVTLRCSPKSGHDTVSWYQQALGQGPQFIFQYYEEEERQRGNFPDRFSGHQFPNYSSELNVNALLLGDSALYLCASSLAAGISTDTQYFGPGTRLTVL.

This clonotype showed up just a few times. The V gene is TRBV12-3 or TRBV12-4, the J gene TRBJ2-2; TRBD2 matches 8 bases. The CDR3 runs to 16 residues. The J segment lost 5 bases and the V segment lost 6 bases, leaving 11 bases of the junction unmatched. CDR3 amino acids: CASSLALAGRTGELFF. The DNA for the CDR3 is TGTGCCAGCAGCCTGGCTCTAGCGGGCAGGACCGGGGAGCTGTTTTTT.

This clonotype was detected ten times or more. The V call is TRBV28, the J call TRBJ2-7; 8 bases map to TRBD2. The CDR3 loop spans 16 amino acids. V trimming: 2 bases; J trimming: 3 bases; junction bases outside the gene matches: 9. Germline CDR1 reads MDHEN; CDR2 reads SYDVKM. CDR3 sequence: CASSLHLREGVYEQYF. The CDR3 DNA follows: TGTGCCAGCAGTTTACATCTTCGGGAGGGAGTCTACGAGCAGTACTTC. Together with reference TRBV28 and TRBJ2-7, the CDR3 gives the full variable domain: DVKVTQSSRYLVKRTGEKVFLECVQDMDHENMFWYRQDPGLGLRLIYFSYDVKMKEKGDIPEGYSVSREKKERFSLILESASTNQTSMYLCASSLHLREGVYEQYFGPGTRLTVT.

This clonotype turned up a few times. This chain uses TRBV29-1 with TRBJ2-7, with 12 bases identical to TRBD1. This CDR3 spans 13 amino acids. J was trimmed by 9 bases and V by 4 bases; bases with no gene match: 7. Germline values: CDR1 SQVTM, CDR2 ANQGSEA. The CDR3 loop reads CSVAAGTGGAQYF. DNA of the CDR3: TGCAGCGTTGCCGCCGGGACAGGGGGCGCGCAGTACTTC.

The chain recombines TRBV5-1 with TRBJ2-1; TRBD1 might be the D (6 bases). The CDR3 runs 15 residues. Trimming stripped 5 bases from V and 1 base from J, with 13 bases between. CDR1 and CDR2 from the germline V gene are SGHRS and YFSETQ. The CDR3 region is CASRGDKGSYNEQFF. The CDR3 DNA sequence: TGCGCCAGCAGAGGGGACAAGGGTTCCTACAATGAGCAGTTCTTC.

This clonotype was seen more than once but under ten times. This may be a read error, as it is one base from a much larger clone. The gene calls are TRBV5-1 and TRBJ2-2; D is ambiguous. The CDR3 has 13 amino acids. V lost 1 base, J lost 7 bases, and 8 bases lay in between. Germline assignment: CDR1 SGHRS and CDR2 YFSETQ. CDR3 sequence: CASSLFVIGELFF. In nucleotides, the CDR3 is TGCGCCAGCAGCTTGTTTGTGATCGGGGAGCTGTTTTTT.

This clonotype was seen ten or more times. V and J are TRBV11-2 and TRBJ2-1; D is ambiguous. V lost 4 bases, J lost 2 bases, and 6 bases lay in between. The CDR3 is 13 residues long. The germline CDR1 and CDR2 sequences are SGHAT and FQNNGV. The DNA for the CDR3 is TGTGCCAGCAGCTCCAATACCTACAATGAGCAGTTCTTC. Protein sequence: CASSSNTYNEQFF.